The text below deals with one TCR beta chain. The antigen is unknown. Germline values: CDR1 MNHEY, CDR2 SMNVEV (reference sequence). V dropped 3 bases and J dropped 3 bases, with 9 bases sitting between them. The CDR3 loop spans 14 amino acids. The TCR beta library used iRepertoire HTBI primers with Arm-PCR amplification of CDR3. From the multiplex PCR reads, TCRdb called clonotypes with MiXCR, one entry per CDR3 protein. The repertoire holds 700,000 or so distinct CDR3 sequences, with approximately 29% as singletons. Indicated time point: persistent/refractory GD, antithyroid drugs over 5 years with positive TRAb. Generation of the TCR library employed RNA extracted from PBMCs. Roughly 9.8 milliliters of peripheral blood went into EDTA tubes. These data belong to a study of regulatory T cells in long-lasting Graves disease. Notes on the study in general: Persistent disease exhibited a predilection for TRBV28, TRBJ1-2 and TRBJ2-5. TCR diversity was lower in persistent Graves' patients than in newly diagnosed ones. The study examined only peripheral blood, not thyroid tissue.

Material: peripheral blood mononuclear cells (PBMCs), obtained when the disease was refractory, from a patient treated with antithyroid drugs. V usage is TRBV27 and J usage is TRBJ1-5; D gene uncertain. The clonotype originates from a female donor with Graves disease. CDR3 protein: CASSFRAVNQPQHF. The CDR3 DNA is TGTGCCAGCAGTTTTCGGGCAGTCAATCAGCCCCAGCATTTT.